These 10 T cell receptor gamma chains were all obtained from the same sample, sequenced in a study of γδ T cells in repeated Plasmodium falciparum infection. TCRdb re-called the multiplex PCR reads with CATT. Among 13,000 to 15,000 gamma-chain clones, approximately 1.5% were seen once, and the ten largest hold about 30%. Vgamma9/Vdelta2+ and Vdelta2-negative gammadelta T cells were flow-sorted from PBMC for bulk sequencing. The source material was gamma-delta T cells from blood. All receptors derive from a pool of human donors (malaria-infected and uninfected, not separated).

This clone was recorded many times. For this DNA, TCRdb reports the protein of a much larger clone, which diverges at residue 4, most likely from a read error; the protein presented here is translated directly from the DNA. This sequence joins TRGV4 and TRGJ1 or TRGJ2. The V and J ends lost 8 bases and 4 bases, in that order; junction bases with no gene match: 5. The CDR3 covers 11 residues. Germline CDR1 is EGSTGY and CDR2 is YDSYTSSV. The chain's CDR3 is CATLAYYKKLF. CDR3 DNA sequence: TGTGCCACCTTGGCCTATTATAAGAAACTCTTT.

This clone was seen repeatedly, ten times or more. TCRdb pairs this DNA with a much larger clone's protein that differs at residue 14, likely a read error; the protein shown was translated from the DNA. The V call is TRGV9, the J call TRGJP. The CDR3 has 17 amino acids. Germline CDR1 GITISATS, CDR2 ISYDGTV (reference sequence). CDR3 DNA sequence: TGTGCCTTGTGGGAGGTCCCAAAAGAGTTGGGCAAAAAAGTCAAGGTATTT. It encodes CALWEVPKELGKKVKVF.

This clone has a count of ten or more. TCRdb attributes to this sequence the protein of a much larger clone, which differs from the DNA translation at residue 5; a read error is likely, and the protein displayed is translated from the DNA. The rearrangement joins TRGV9 to TRGJ1 or TRGJ2. Germline loops: CDR1 GITISATS, CDR2 ISYDGTV (reference sequence). Trimming took 5 bases from V and 0 from J; bases not matched to a gene: 4. CDR3 length: 13 amino acids. CDR3 residues: CALWGSNYYKKLF. The CDR3 DNA reads TGTGCCTTGTGGGGTTCGAATTATTATAAGAAACTCTTT.

Note on this clone: The protein in TCRdb stems from a much larger clone and differs at residue 2 from this DNA's translation, likely a read error; here the protein is translated from the DNA. V and J are TRGV4 and TRGJ1 or TRGJ2. The J gene is absent in TCRdb and was assigned here via DNA matching to germline. Germline lookup yields CDR1 EGSTGY and CDR2 YDSYTSSV. CDR3 size: 12 residues. CDR3 region: CTTWERNYKKLF. The CDR3 DNA sequence: TGTACCACCTGGGAGCGGAATTATAAGAAACTCTTT.

This clone was detected only a few times. TCRdb shows a much larger clone's protein in place of this DNA's translation, and the two differ at residue 8, likely through a read error; the protein shown is translated from the DNA. The CDR3: CATWDRAMKLF. CDR3 in DNA: TGTGCCACCTGGGACCGAGCGATGAAACTCTTT. The chain recombines TRGV5 with TRGJ1 or TRGJ2. After removal of 3 bases from V and 12 bases from J, the junction contained 8 bases not matched to a gene. Germline-derived CDR1 and CDR2 are VINAFY and YDVSNSKD. The CDR3 sequence is 11 residues long.

This clone was detected many times. The identical CDR3 is also encoded by other nucleotide sequences in the sample. This chain joins TRGV9 and TRGJP. V dropped 4 bases and J dropped 5; count of bases not matched to a gene: 5. The CDR3 totals 16 residues. CDR1 is GITISATS and CDR2 is ISYDGTV in the germline V gene (reference sequence). The chain's CDR3 is CALWDDEELGKKIKVF. The CDR3 nucleotides are TGTGCCTTGTGGGACGATGAAGAGTTGGGCAAAAAAATCAAGGTATTT.

Ten or more counts support this clone. This could be a read error, since a much larger clone is one nucleotide away. The chain uses TRGV8 and TRGJ1 or TRGJ2. The CDR3 sequence is 9 residues long. Germline V gene lookup returns CDR1 VENAVY and CDR2 YDSYNSRV. The CDR3 nucleotides are TGTGCCAACTGGGATAAGAAACTCTTT. Its translation is CANWDKKLF.

This clone was seen ten or more times. V and J are TRGV2 and TRGJ1 or TRGJ2. The CDR3 runs to 16 residues. J lost 4 bases, V lost 2 bases, and 14 bases had no gene match. Germline CDR1 and CDR2: EGSNGY and YDSYNSKV. The CDR3 coding sequence is TGTGCCACCTGGGACGCCAAAACGCTAAAATATTATAAGAAACTCTTT. Translation gives CATWDAKTLKYYKKLF.

In this sample, this clone turned up many times. A far larger clone lies a single base away; this is likely a read error. The sample holds other DNA sequences that translate to the same CDR3. The V gene is TRGV4, the J gene TRGJP. The CDR3 is 16 residues long. In germline, CDR1 is EGSTGY, CDR2 YDSYTSSV. The CDR3 region is CATWEIQELGKKIKVF. DNA of the CDR3: TGTGCCACCTGGGAGATACAAGAGTTGGGCAAAAAGATCAAGGTATTT.

Ten or more counts support this clone. This chain connects TRGV8 to TRGJ1 or TRGJ2. Trimming took 1 base from V and 11 from J; bases not matched to a gene: 8. The CDR3 is 12 amino acids. Germline loops: CDR1 VENAVY, CDR2 YDSYNSRV. CDR3 coding DNA: TGTGCCACCTGGGATAGACCCTGGGAGAAACTCTTT. Amino acids: CATWDRPWEKLF.